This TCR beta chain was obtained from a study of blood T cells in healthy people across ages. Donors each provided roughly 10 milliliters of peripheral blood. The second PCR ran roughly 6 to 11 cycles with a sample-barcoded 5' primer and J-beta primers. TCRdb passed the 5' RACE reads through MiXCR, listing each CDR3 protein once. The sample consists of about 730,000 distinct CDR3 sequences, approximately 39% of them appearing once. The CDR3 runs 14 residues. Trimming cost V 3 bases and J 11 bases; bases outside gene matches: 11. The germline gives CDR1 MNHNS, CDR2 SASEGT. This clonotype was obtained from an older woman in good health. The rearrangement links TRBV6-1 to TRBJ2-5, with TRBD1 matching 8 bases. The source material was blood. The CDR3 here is CASSDPGGWNEQYF. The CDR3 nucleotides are TGTGCCAGCAGTGACCCAGGGGGCTGGAATGAGCAGTACTTC.